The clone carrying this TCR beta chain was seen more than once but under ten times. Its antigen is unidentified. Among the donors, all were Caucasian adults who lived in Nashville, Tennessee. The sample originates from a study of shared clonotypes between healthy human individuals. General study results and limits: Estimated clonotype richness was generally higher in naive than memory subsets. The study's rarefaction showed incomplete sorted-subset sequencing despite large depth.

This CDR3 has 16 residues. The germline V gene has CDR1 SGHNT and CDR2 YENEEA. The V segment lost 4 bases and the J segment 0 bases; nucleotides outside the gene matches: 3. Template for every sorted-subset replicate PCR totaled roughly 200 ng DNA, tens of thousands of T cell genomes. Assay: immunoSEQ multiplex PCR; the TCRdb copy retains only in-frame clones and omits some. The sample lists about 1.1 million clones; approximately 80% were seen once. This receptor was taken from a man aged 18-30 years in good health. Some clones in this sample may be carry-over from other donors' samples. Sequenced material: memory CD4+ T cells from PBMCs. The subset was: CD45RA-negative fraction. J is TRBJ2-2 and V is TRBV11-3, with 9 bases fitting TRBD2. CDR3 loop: CASSWASGTNTGELFF. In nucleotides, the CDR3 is TGTGCCAGCAGCTGGGCTAGCGGGACGAACACCGGGGAGCTGTTTTTT.